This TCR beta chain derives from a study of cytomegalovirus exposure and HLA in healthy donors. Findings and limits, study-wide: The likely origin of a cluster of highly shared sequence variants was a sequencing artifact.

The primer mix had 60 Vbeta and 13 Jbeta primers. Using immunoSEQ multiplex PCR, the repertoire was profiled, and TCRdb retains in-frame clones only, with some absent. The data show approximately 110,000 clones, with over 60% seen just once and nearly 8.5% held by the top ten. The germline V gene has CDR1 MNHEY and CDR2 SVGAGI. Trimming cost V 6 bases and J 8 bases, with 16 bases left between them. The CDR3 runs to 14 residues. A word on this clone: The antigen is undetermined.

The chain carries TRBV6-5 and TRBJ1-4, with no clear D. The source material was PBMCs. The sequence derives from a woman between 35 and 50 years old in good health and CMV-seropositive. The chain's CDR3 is CASRPDQAREKLFF. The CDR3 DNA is TGTGCCAGCAGGCCAGACCAGGCTCGGGAAAAACTGTTTTTT.